Reported below is one T cell receptor (beta chain). These data originate in a study of CD8 T cells in Susac syndrome. V lost 3 bases and J lost 2, with 14 bases in between. This CDR3 has 15 amino acids. The V gene's germline CDR1 is SGHRS and CDR2 YFSETQ. cDNA came from roughly 0.47 to 1 ug RNA primed by random hexamers. Each CDR3 protein is one row after TCRdb ran MiXCR on the immunoSEQ multiplex PCR reads. The sample has 90,000 to 150,000 distinct CDR3 sequences, around 95% seen once. The rearrangement uses TRBV5-1 and TRBJ2-5, with TRBD2 as a possible D gene (7 bases). Sequencing used CD4+ T cells from PBMCs. The receptor was isolated from a human donor in good health. CDR3 in DNA: TGCGCCAGCAGCTCTCGGGGGGCCCAACAAGAGACCCAGTACTTC. It specifies CASSSRGAQQETQYF.